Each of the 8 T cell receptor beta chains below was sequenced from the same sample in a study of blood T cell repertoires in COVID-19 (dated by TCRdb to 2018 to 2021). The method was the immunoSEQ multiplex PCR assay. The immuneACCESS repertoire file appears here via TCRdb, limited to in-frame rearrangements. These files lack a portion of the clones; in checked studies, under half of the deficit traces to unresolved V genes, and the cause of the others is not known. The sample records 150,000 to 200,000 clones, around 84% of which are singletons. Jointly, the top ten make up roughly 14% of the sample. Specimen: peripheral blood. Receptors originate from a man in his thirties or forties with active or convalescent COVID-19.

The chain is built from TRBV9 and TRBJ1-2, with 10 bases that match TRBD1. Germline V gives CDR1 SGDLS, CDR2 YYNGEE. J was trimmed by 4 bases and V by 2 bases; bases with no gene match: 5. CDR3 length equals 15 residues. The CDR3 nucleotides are TGTGCCAGCAGCGTCCGGACAGGGGGATCCTATGGCTACACCTTC. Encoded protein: CASSVRTGGSYGYTF.

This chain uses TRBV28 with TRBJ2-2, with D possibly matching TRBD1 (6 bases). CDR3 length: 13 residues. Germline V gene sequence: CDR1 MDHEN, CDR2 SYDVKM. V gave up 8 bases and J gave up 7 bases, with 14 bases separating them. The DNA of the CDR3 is TGTGCCAGCGGTACAGGGTTGGACGGGGAGCTGTTTTTT. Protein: CASGTGLDGELFF.

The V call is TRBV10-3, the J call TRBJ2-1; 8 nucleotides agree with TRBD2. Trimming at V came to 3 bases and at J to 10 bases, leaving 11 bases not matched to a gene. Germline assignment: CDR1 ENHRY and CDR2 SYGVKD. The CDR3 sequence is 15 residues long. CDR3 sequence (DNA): TGTGCCATCAGTGACGGGGCGGGGGGCCCCGGGGAGCAGTTCTTC. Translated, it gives CAISDGAGGPGEQFF.

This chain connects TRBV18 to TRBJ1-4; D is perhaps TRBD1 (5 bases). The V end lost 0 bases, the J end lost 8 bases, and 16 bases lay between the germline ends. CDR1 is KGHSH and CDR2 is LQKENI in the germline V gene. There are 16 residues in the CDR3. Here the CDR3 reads CASSPPSQGSSEKLFF. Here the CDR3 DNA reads TGTGCCAGCTCACCACCGTCTCAGGGCTCCTCGGAAAAACTGTTTTTT.

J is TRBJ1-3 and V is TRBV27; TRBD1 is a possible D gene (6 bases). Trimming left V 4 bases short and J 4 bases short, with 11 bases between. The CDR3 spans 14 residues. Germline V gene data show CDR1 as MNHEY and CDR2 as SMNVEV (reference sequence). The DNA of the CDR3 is TGTGCCAGCAGTTCGGGGGGCTGGGGAAACACCATATATTTT. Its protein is CASSSGGWGNTIYF.

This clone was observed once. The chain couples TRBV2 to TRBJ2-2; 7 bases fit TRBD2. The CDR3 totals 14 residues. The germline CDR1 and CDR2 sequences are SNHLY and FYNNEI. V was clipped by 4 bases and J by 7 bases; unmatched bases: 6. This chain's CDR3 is CASSGLKRDGELFF. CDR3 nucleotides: TGTGCCAGCAGTGGATTGAAGCGGGACGGGGAGCTGTTTTTT.

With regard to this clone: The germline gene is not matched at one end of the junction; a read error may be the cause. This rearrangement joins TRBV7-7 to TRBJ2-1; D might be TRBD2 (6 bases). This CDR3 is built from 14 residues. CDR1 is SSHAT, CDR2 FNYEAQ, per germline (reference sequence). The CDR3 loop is CASSLGRAGNEQFF. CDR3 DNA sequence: TGTGCTAGCAGCTTAGGGCGGGCGGGGAATGAGCAGTTCTTC. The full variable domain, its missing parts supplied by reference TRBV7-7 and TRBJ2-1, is GAGVSQSPRYKVTKRGQDVTLRCDPISSHATLYWYQQALGQGPEFLTYFNYEAQPDKSGLPSDRFSAERPEGSISTLTIQRTEQRDSAMYRCASSLGRAGNEQFFGPGTRLTVL.

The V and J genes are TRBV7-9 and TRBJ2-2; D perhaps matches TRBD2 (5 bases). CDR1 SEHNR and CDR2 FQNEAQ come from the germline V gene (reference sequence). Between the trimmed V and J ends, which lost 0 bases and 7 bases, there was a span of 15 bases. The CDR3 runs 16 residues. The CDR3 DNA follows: TGTGCCAGCAGCTTAGCGAGGGCAGGCCCCGGCGGGGAGCTGTTTTTT. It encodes CASSLARAGPGGELFF.